The rows below give T cell receptor beta chains drawn from one sample of a study of response to subunit inactivated influenza vaccine. Each CDR3 protein is one row after TCRdb ran MiXCR on the RT-PCR reads. The sample has about 190,000 distinct CDR3 sequences, 13% to 15% seen once. The starting material was CD8+ T cells sorted from PBMCs, obtained around 5 days after vaccination. The receptors stem from a man aged 45-65 years who received an inactivated influenza vaccine. CDR3s include the opening cysteine and the closing phenylalanine or tryptophan. Fields, in order: V gene, clone size, J gene, D gene, CDR3 DNA, CDR3 protein. A D gene is named only where the DNA matches it firmly. The size entry is marked missing in some rows and otherwise reads once, few, many or a size class.

TRBV28,few,TRBJ2-7,.,TGTGCCAGCAGGGAGGAGGGAGGCTACGAGCAGTACTTC,CASREEGGYEQYF
TRBV25-1,.,TRBJ2-1,.,TGTGCCAGCAGTCAGTACATAGCGGCACCGGTTAATGAGCAGTTCTTC,CASSQYIAAPVNEQFF
TRBV24-1,many,TRBJ1-1,.,TGTGCCACCAGCTCGACGGGGTCTGAAGCTTTCTTT,CATSSTGSEAFF
TRBV28,many,TRBJ2-5,TRBD2,TGTGCCAGCAGTTCCCCCTCTCGCGGGAGAGTAAGAGAGACCCAGTACTTC,CASSSPSRGRVRETQYF
TRBV2,few,TRBJ2-2,.,TGTGCCAGCAGTGAAATTCAGGCACCGAACACCGGGGAGCTGTTTTTT,CASSEIQAPNTGELFF
TRBV7-2,.,TRBJ1-3,.,TGTGCCAGCAGCTTAAGGACCAGAGGCTCTGGAAACACCATATATTTT,CASSLRTRGSGNTIYF
TRBV7-9,.,TRBJ2-7,TRBD2,TGTGCCGGCAGCTTAACTAGCGGGGACGAGCAGTACTTC,CAGSLTSGDEQYF
TRBV6-5,many,TRBJ2-5,TRBD2,TGTGCCAGCAGTTACTCCGGCGCGGGAGGGGAGACCCAGTACTTC,CASSYSGAGGETQYF
TRBV24-1,few,TRBJ2-5,.,TGTGCCACCGAACAGGGTGACGGGACCCAGTACTTC,CATEQGDGTQYF
TRBV7-2,few,TRBJ2-7,.,TGTGCCAGCAGCTTAGGGGGCCCAACGATCTACGAGCAGTACTTC,CASSLGGPTIYEQYF
TRBV11-1,.,TRBJ2-7,.,TGTGCCAGCAGGGGGTTGGGCGGAACCTACGAGCAGTACTTC,CASRGLGGTYEQYF
TRBV5-6,.,TRBJ2-7,TRBD2,TGTGCCAGCAGCTCCGGGACTATATACGAGCAGTACTTC,CASSSGTIYEQYF
TRBV15,.,TRBJ2-1,.,TGTGCCACCAGCAGTTCCGAGGGAAGCAATGAGCAGTTCTTC,CATSSSEGSNEQFF
TRBV9,many,TRBJ2-1,.,TGTGCCAGCAGCGTAGGGGTTAGCGAAGGCAATGAGCAGTTCTTC,CASSVGVSEGNEQFF
TRBV6-1,few,TRBJ2-7,.,TGTGCCAGCAAAAGTACAGGGCCCTTTCCCCTTGACGAGCAGTACTTC,CASKSTGPFPLDEQYF
TRBV5-5,few,TRBJ2-7,.,TGTGCCAGCAGCTTGAACAATTACGAGCAGTACTTC,CASSLNNYEQYF
TRBV5-6,.,TRBJ1-2,.,TGTGCCAGCAGCTCCGGCCCGGGCGTTTCCTATGGCTACACCTTC,CASSSGPGVSYGYTF
TRBV12-3/TRBV12-4,few,TRBJ2-2,.,TGTGCCAGCAGTTTATTTGGGGGGCAACACACCGGGGAGCTGTTTTTT,CASSLFGGQHTGELFF
TRBV20-1,few,TRBJ2-1,.,TGCAGTGCTAGAGATCTTTCCTTCCAGGGGGGGTACCACAATGAGCAGTTCTTC,CSARDLSFQGGYHNEQFF
TRBV6-1,few,TRBJ2-4,TRBD2,TGTGCCAGCACCCCGATAGCGGGAGGGGAAAACATTCAGTACTTC,CASTPIAGGENIQYF
TRBV7-8,few,TRBJ2-3,.,TGTGCCAGCAGCTCAATTATCCCCCGCGGGGTTGAGGGCTTGGGTACGCAGTATTTT,CASSSIIPRGVEGLGTQYF
TRBV20-1,.,TRBJ1-6,.,TGCAGTGCTAGAGAGATAAATAATTCACCCCTCCACTTT,CSAREINNSPLHF
TRBV10-2,many,TRBJ2-3,.,TGCGCCAGCAGTGACATAGGGGTAGATACGCAGTATTTT,CASSDIGVDTQYF
TRBV7-2,many,TRBJ2-3,.,TGTGCCACCAGATGTGGGGAGGCCACAGATACGCAGTATTTT,CATRCGEATDTQYF
TRBV6-5,.,TRBJ2-3,TRBD1,TGTGCCAGCAGTTACTCGGGACAGGGATCCCCAGATACGCAGTATTTT,CASSYSGQGSPDTQYF
TRBV4-2,few,TRBJ1-1,.,TGTGCCAGCAGCCAAGTTCCGGAGAACACTGAAGCTTTCTTT,CASSQVPENTEAFF
TRBV12-3/TRBV12-4,many,TRBJ2-7,.,TGTGCCAGCAGTATTCGTCGGGCCGAGCAGTACTTC,CASSIRRAEQYF
TRBV28,few,TRBJ2-5,TRBD2,TGTGCCAGCAGTTTACATTTAGCGGGGGTGTTAGAGACCCAGTACTTC,CASSLHLAGVLETQYF
TRBV6-1,few,TRBJ2-1,TRBD2,TGTGCCAGCCAACTAGCGGGAGCTTACAATGAGCAGTTCTTC,CASQLAGAYNEQFF
TRBV7-9,.,TRBJ2-7,.,TGTGCCAGCAGCTTTTCGAGAGCGGCCCTCTCCTACGAGCAGTACTTC,CASSFSRAALSYEQYF
TRBV18,once,TRBJ2-1,TRBD2,TGTGCCAGCTCACCATCGAGGGGAGCGGGAGGGGACAATGAGCAGTTCTTC,CASSPSRGAGGDNEQFF
TRBV4-2,many,TRBJ2-1,TRBD2,TGTGCCAGCAGCCAGGCGACTAGCGGGAGAGGCAATGAGCAGTTCTTC,CASSQATSGRGNEQFF
TRBV29-1,.,TRBJ2-7,.,TGCAGCGTTGAAGGAAACCGCGGCGACGAGCAGTACTTC,CSVEGNRGDEQYF
TRBV29-1,many,TRBJ2-3,TRBD2,TGCAGCGTTAAATATGCTCCGGGACTAGAGATCTTCACGCAGTATTTT,CSVKYAPGLEIFTQYF
TRBV4-2,many,TRBJ1-1,.,TGTGCCAGCAGCCAAGCTGGAGGAGCGAACACTGAAGCTTTCTTT,CASSQAGGANTEAFF
TRBV3-1,.,TRBJ1-1,.,TGTGCCAGCAACCAAGCAGGGGTCACTGAAGCTTTCTTT,CASNQAGVTEAFF
TRBV7-2,.,TRBJ2-7,.,TGTGCCAGCAGCTTAGGGGTAACGGGGCCCGGAGACGAGCAGTACTTC,CASSLGVTGPGDEQYF
TRBV30,.,TRBJ1-4,.,TGTGCCTGGAGTGGTGGGACGGTCGATGAAAAACTGTTTTTT,CAWSGGTVDEKLFF
TRBV29-1,few,TRBJ2-1,.,TGCAGCGTAAGAGGGGGGTCCTACAATGAGCAGTTCTTC,CSVRGGSYNEQFF
TRBV6-2/TRBV6-3,.,TRBJ2-7,.,TGTGCCAGCAGATCCCCAGGGTACGAGCAGTACTTC,CASRSPGYEQYF
TRBV6-5,.,TRBJ2-1,.,TGTGCCAGCAGTTACTCGCACGATTGGGGGACCGAGCAGTTCTTC,CASSYSHDWGTEQFF
TRBV7-9,few,TRBJ1-2,TRBD1,TGTGCCAGCAGCTTAGGGACAGGCAACATTGGGGGCTACACCTTC,CASSLGTGNIGGYTF
TRBV12-3/TRBV12-4,many,TRBJ1-5,.,TGTGCCAGCAGTACGACTAGCTATCAGCCCCAGCATTTT,CASSTTSYQPQHF
TRBV20-1,.,TRBJ2-2,TRBD2,TGCAGTGCTGGTAGAGCGGGGGAAAATCACGGGGAGCTGTTTTTT,CSAGRAGENHGELFF
TRBV7-9,few,TRBJ2-4,.,TGTGCCAGCAGCCATGAGGGGGGCGGTCAGAGAGGCATTCAGTACTTC,CASSHEGGGQRGIQYF
TRBV11-2,few,TRBJ2-1,TRBD2,TGTGCCAGCAGCTTGCTCGCTAGCGGGAGAGGGTATGAGCAGTTCTTC,CASSLLASGRGYEQFF
TRBV5-4,many,TRBJ1-2,.,TGTGCCAGCAGCTTGGATTGGGGATCTGGCTACACCTTC,CASSLDWGSGYTF
TRBV5-1,few,TRBJ2-5,TRBD2,TGCGCCAGCAGTAAAGAGCGGGAGCCTCGGACCCAGTACTTC,CASSKEREPRTQYF
TRBV20-1,.,TRBJ2-7,.,TGCAGTGCTAGAGGGGGAAATAGGGGAACCCCCTACGAGCAGTACTTC,CSARGGNRGTPYEQYF
TRBV19,few,TRBJ2-2,.,TGTGCCAGTAGTACCCCTAGCGCCACCACCGGGGAGCTGTTTTTT,CASSTPSATTGELFF
TRBV5-1,few,TRBJ2-1,TRBD2,TGCGCCAGCAGCTTGGGATCAGGTTGGACTAGCGCCGACAATGAGCAGTTCTTC,CASSLGSGWTSADNEQFF
TRBV9,few,TRBJ2-3,TRBD2,TGTGCCAGCAGCGTAGCAGGACGGGACTATAGCACAGATACGCAGTATTTT,CASSVAGRDYSTDTQYF
TRBV7-9,.,TRBJ2-1,TRBD2,TGTGCCAGCAGCCCGCGGACTAGCCACTCCTACAATGAGCAGTTCTTC,CASSPRTSHSYNEQFF
TRBV7-6,few,TRBJ1-1,.,TGTGCCAGCAGCTTAGAGGCCGGGCTAGGGGACACTGAAGCTTTCTTT,CASSLEAGLGDTEAFF
TRBV14,many,TRBJ2-2,TRBD1,TGTGCCAGCAGCCAAGTACAGGGGTACACCGGGGAGCTGTTTTTT,CASSQVQGYTGELFF